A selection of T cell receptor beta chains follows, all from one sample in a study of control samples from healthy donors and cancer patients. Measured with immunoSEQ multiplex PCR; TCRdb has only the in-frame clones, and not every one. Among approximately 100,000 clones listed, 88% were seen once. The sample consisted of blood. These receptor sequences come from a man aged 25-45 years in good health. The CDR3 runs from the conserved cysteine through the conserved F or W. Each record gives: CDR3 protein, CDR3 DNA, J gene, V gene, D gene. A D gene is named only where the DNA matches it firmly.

cdr3_aa: CASSLRWEANTGELFF
cdr3_nt: TGTGCCAGCAGCTTAAGGTGGGAGGCGAACACCGGGGAGCTGTTTTTT
j_call: TRBJ2-2
v_call: TRBV13
d_call: NA

cdr3_aa: CASRPWGSSTEAFF
cdr3_nt: TGTGCCAGTAGACCTTGGGGCTCTAGCACTGAAGCTTTCTTT
j_call: TRBJ1-1
v_call: TRBV19
d_call: NA

cdr3_aa: CASSLSRELNTEAFF
cdr3_nt: TGCGCCAGCAGCTTGTCAAGGGAGTTAAACACTGAAGCTTTCTTT
j_call: TRBJ1-1
v_call: TRBV5-1
d_call: NA

cdr3_aa: CQVASYNEQFF
cdr3_nt: TGCCAAGTGGCGTCCTACAATGAGCAGTTCTTC
j_call: TRBJ2-1
v_call: TRBV28
d_call: NA

cdr3_aa: CAWRAWGRRYSPLHF
cdr3_nt: TGTGCCTGGAGAGCCTGGGGCAGACGGTATTCACCCCTCCACTTT
j_call: TRBJ1-6
v_call: TRBV30
d_call: NA

cdr3_aa: CASSWLGSGSNSEQYF
cdr3_nt: TGCGCCAGCAGCTGGCTGGGGAGCGGGAGCAACAGCGAGCAGTACTTC
j_call: TRBJ2-7
v_call: TRBV5-1
d_call: TRBD2

cdr3_aa: CASSQGINYEQYF
cdr3_nt: TGCGCCAGCAGCCAGGGAATCAACTACGAGCAGTACTTC
j_call: TRBJ2-7
v_call: TRBV4-3
d_call: NA

cdr3_aa: CASTATRGFDTEAFF
cdr3_nt: TGTGCCAGCACCGCGACCAGGGGTTTTGACACTGAAGCTTTCTTT
j_call: TRBJ1-1
v_call: TRBV28
d_call: NA

cdr3_aa: CASSPPRGPHATNEKLFF
cdr3_nt: TGTGCCAGCTCACCACCGAGAGGGCCCCATGCAACTAATGAAAAACTGTTTTTT
j_call: TRBJ1-4
v_call: TRBV18
d_call: NA

cdr3_aa: CAWSRGGNNPIRYTF
cdr3_nt: TGTGCCTGGAGTAGGGGGGGAAACAACCCTATCCGCTACACCTTC
j_call: TRBJ1-2
v_call: TRBV30
d_call: NA

cdr3_aa: CASGNHYEQYF
cdr3_nt: TGTGCTAGTGGCAACCACTACGAGCAGTACTTC
j_call: TRBJ2-7
v_call: TRBV12-5
d_call: NA

cdr3_aa: CASSSGTGGGFDEQYF
cdr3_nt: TGTGCCAGCAGCTCCGGGACAGGGGGAGGTTTCGACGAGCAGTACTTC
j_call: TRBJ2-7
v_call: TRBV9
d_call: TRBD1

cdr3_aa: CSVEYRTGDHLSTGELFF
cdr3_nt: TGCAGCGTTGAATATAGGACAGGGGACCACTTATCCACCGGGGAGCTGTTTTTT
j_call: TRBJ2-2
v_call: TRBV29-1
d_call: TRBD1

cdr3_aa: CASKGGGYNEQFF
cdr3_nt: TGTGCCAGTAAGGGCGGGGGGTACAATGAGCAGTTCTTC
j_call: TRBJ2-1
v_call: TRBV19
d_call: TRBD2